This TCR beta chain derives from a study of blood T cell repertoires in COVID-19 (TCRdb year 2020). At the level of the whole study: Samples covering the acute and convalescent phases of COVID-19 were provided by collaborators in the United States, Italy and Spain. The material from the prospective study consisted of cDNA or gDNA derived from T cells, B-cell-depleted T cells, or PBMCs. HLA class I and class II types, where available, came from metadata supplied by the sample provider rather than from assay-based typing. Deeply sampled blood TCRbeta repertoires from subjects exposed to, actively infected with, or recovered from COVID-19 were included in the dataset. Sample metadata almost always included a de-identified subject ID, COVID-19 status, age in years and sex. The samples were drawn from two sources: the first 160 participants of the ongoing ImmuneRACE study, and some 1,300 subjects contributed by 6 global collaborators. The repertoires were released in a freely available public database intended as a resource for research on the immune response to SARS-CoV-2.

Each collaborating institution followed its own protocols to collect whole blood in K2EDTA tubes. Collaborator samples were shipped for TCRbeta analysis as frozen whole blood, isolated PBMCs, or DNA extracted from either sample type. Comment on this clone: Its antigen is not yet known. Qualities for individual bases were not recorded, and no much larger clone is one base off.

TCRbeta CDR3 regions were amplified from genomic DNA by means of the immunoSEQ Assay, a bias-controlled multiplex PCR. The authors' pipeline ran thus. The number of nucleated cells in each sample was estimated by amplification of reference gene primers within the assay. To quantify the absolute abundance of each unique TCRbeta CDR3 rearrangement, sequence reads were collapsed and filtered. For each sample, productive Simpson clonality was calculated as the square root of Simpson's diversity index across productive rearrangements. TCRdb took over this immuneACCESS table, retaining in-frame rearrangements with V and J assigned. Such tables are incomplete; in checked studies, under half of the missing clones stem from an unresolved V gene, and the remainder is unexplained. The DNA was the basis for D and trimming; V, J and clone size are from that table. In this sample the table shows around 99,000 clones, about four fifths of which occur a single time. The ten largest clonotypes hold around 4.2% of the sample.

V has 5 bases trimmed and J has 7 bases trimmed; junction bases matching no gene number 9. For CDR1 and CDR2, the germline V gene lists SGHVS and FQNEAQ. The CDR3 contains 15 residues, cysteine and phenylalanine counted. Of all the DNA, just the CDR3 is kept, 45 bases in frame from base 1. Summary of the overall study and its limitations: The amount of clinical and demographic metadata varied by source and participant and was provided uncurated.

This sequence was found in a human donor in a cohort sampled during active COVID-19. The chain is made from TRBV7-8 and TRBJ2-1, with TRBD2 matching 9 junction bases. Material: peripheral blood. Read as DNA, the sequence is TGTGCCAGCAGCCGTAGCGGGAGTGATTTTAATGAGCAGTTCTTC. Translated, it reads CASSRSGSDFNEQFF.